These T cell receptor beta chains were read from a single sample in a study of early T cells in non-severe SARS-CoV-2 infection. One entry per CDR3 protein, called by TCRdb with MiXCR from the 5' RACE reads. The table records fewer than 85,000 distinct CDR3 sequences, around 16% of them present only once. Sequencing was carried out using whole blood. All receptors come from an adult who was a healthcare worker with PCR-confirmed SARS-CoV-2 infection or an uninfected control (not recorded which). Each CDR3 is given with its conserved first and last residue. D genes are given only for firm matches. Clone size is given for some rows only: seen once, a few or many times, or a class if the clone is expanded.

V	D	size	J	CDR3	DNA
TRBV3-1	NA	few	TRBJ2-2	CASSRAGLNTGELFF	TGTGCCAGCAGCCGGGCAGGATTGAACACCGGGGAGCTGTTTTTT
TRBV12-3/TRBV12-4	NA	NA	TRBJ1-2	CASSMDSLYGYTF	TGTGCCAGCAGTATGGACAGCTTATATGGCTACACCTTC
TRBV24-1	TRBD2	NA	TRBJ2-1	CATSDPAGGAYNEQFF	TGTGCCACCAGTGATCCAGCCGGGGGGGCCTACAATGAGCAGTTCTTC
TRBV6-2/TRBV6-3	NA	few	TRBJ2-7	CASKPGPTYEQYF	TGTGCCAGCAAACCGGGACCGACTTACGAGCAGTACTTC
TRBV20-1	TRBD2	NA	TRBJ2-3	CSAFSGWADTQYF	TGCAGTGCCTTTAGCGGGTGGGCAGATACGCAGTATTTT
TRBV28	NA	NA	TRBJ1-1	CASRDGWTEAFF	TGTGCCAGCAGGGATGGGTGGACTGAAGCTTTCTTT
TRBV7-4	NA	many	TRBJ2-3	CASNRAFGDTQYF	TGTGCCAGCAACCGCGCGTTTGGAGATACGCAGTATTTT
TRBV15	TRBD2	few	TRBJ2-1	CATTKPGLSYNEQFF	TGTGCCACCACTAAGCCGGGACTATCTTACAATGAGCAGTTCTTC
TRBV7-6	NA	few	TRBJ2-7	CASSLESGRHYEQYF	TGTGCCAGCAGCTTAGAGTCGGGCAGGCACTACGAGCAGTACTTC
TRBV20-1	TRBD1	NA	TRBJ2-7	CSAAEPGQGIYEQYF	TGCAGTGCTGCGGAACCGGGACAGGGGATCTACGAGCAGTACTTC
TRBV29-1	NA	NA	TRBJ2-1	CSVEGTESSYNEQFF	TGCAGCGTTGAGGGGACGGAGAGCTCCTACAATGAGCAGTTCTTC
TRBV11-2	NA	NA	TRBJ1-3	CASSSGNTIYF	TGTGCCAGCAGCTCCGGAAACACCATATATTTT
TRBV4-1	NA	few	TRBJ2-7	CASSQVANSYEQYF	TGCGCCAGCAGCCAAGTAGCGAACTCCTACGAGCAGTACTTC
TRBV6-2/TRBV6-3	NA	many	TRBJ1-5	CASSLRGPQHF	TGTGCCAGCAGTCTTCGGGGGCCCCAGCATTTT
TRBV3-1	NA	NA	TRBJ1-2	CASRRRVDGYGYTF	TGTGCCAGCAGGCGAAGAGTAGACGGCTATGGCTACACCTTC
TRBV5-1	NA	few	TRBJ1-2	CASSASGGYGYTF	TGCGCCAGCAGCGCCTCGGGGGGCTATGGCTACACCTTC
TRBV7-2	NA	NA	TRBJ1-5	CASSFFDSNQPQHF	TGTGCCAGCAGCTTCTTCGATAGCAATCAGCCCCAGCATTTT
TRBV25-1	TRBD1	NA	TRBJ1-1	CASGWDRGRGTEAFF	TGTGCCAGCGGTTGGGACAGGGGGCGCGGCACTGAAGCTTTCTTT
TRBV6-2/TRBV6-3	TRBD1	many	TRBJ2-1	CASSYQTGGSYNEQFF	TGTGCCAGCAGTTACCAGACAGGGGGCTCCTACAATGAGCAGTTCTTC
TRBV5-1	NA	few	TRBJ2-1	CASSLEAKGNEQFF	TGCGCCAGCAGCTTGGAGGCAAAGGGCAATGAGCAGTTCTTC
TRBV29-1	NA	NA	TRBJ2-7	CSACQTGIGDEQYF	TGCAGCGCCTGCCAGACAGGTATCGGCGACGAGCAGTACTTC
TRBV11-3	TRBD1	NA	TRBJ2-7	CASSLKGAEQYF	TGTGCCAGCAGCTTAAAGGGGGCCGAGCAGTACTTC
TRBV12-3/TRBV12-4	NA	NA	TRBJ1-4	CASSPAAGAGEKLFF	TGTGCCAGCAGCCCCGCAGCGGGGGCAGGTGAAAAACTGTTTTTT